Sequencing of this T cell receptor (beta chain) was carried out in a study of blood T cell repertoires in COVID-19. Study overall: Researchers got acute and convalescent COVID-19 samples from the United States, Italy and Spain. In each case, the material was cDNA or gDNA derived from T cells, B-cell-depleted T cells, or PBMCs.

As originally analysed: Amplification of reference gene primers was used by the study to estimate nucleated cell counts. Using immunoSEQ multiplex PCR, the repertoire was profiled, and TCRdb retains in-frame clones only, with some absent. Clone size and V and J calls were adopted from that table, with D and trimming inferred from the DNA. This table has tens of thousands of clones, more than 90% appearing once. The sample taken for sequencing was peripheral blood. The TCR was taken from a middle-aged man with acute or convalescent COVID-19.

CDR3 region: CASSYSISGIYTF. For the CDR3, the DNA is TGTGCCAGCAGTTACTCGATTAGCGGGATCTACACCTTC. The chain combines TRBV6-6 with TRBJ1-2; the D is unclear. CDR1 and CDR2 from the germline V gene are MNHNY and SVGAGI (reference sequence). The CDR3 has 13 amino acids. Trimming stripped 0 bases from V and 10 bases from J, with 12 bases between.